The 15 T cell receptor beta chains presented below share a single source sample, sequenced in a study of cytomegalovirus exposure and HLA in healthy donors. In the PCR, 60 Vbeta and 13 Jbeta primers were used. Measured with immunoSEQ multiplex PCR; TCRdb has only the in-frame clones, and not every one. The profile covers roughly 110,000 clones, with 60% to 80% appearing a single time and approximately 5% taken by the ten largest. Input material: PBMCs. The receptors were gathered from a woman under 40 in good health and CMV-seropositive.

The chain uses TRBV5-1 and TRBJ2-1, with 8 nucleotides matching TRBD1. The CDR3 loop spans 17 amino acids. V was pared by 4 bases and J by 8 bases, with 17 bases of the junction left unmatched. Germline V gene sequence: CDR1 SGHRS, CDR2 YFSETQ. The DNA for the CDR3 is TGCGCCAGCAGCGTACAACCGACAGGGGAACTGCTGGATGAGCAGTTCTTC. Translation gives CASSVQPTGELLDEQFF.

The rearrangement joins TRBV9 to TRBJ1-1; a weak D match, TRBD1 (5 bases). Germline assignment: CDR1 SGDLS and CDR2 YYNGEE. V lost 0 bases to trimming and J lost 6 bases, with 24 bases between them. The CDR3 totals 18 residues. For the CDR3, the DNA is TGTGCCAGCAGCGTAGTTTCGCCTGGGGCCGACTTTTCCCCTGAAGCTTTCTTT. This translates into CASSVVSPGADFSPEAFF.

J is TRBJ1-2 and V is TRBV4-1, with TRBD1 matching 8 bases. The junction had 12 bases not matched to a gene; V was cut back by 4 bases and J by 5 bases. The V gene's germline CDR1 is MGHRA and CDR2 YSYEKL. This CDR3 comprises 16 residues. The CDR3 nucleotides are TGCGCCAGCAGCCTAGGGGGACAGGCTAGGGGTTATGGCTACACCTTC. Its translation: CASSLGGQARGYGYTF.

The rearrangement links TRBV6-4 to TRBJ2-7; 12 positions match TRBD2. V was pared by 2 bases and J by 2 bases, with 7 bases of the junction left unmatched. The CDR3 runs 17 residues. CDR1 is MRHNA and CDR2 is SNTAGT in the germline V gene. CDR3 loop: CASSDHGLAGITYEQYF. DNA of the CDR3: TGTGCCAGCAGTGACCACGGACTAGCGGGGATAACCTACGAGCAGTACTTC.

The chain uses TRBV7-9 and TRBJ1-2, with 7 bases identical to TRBD1. Germline assignment: CDR1 SEHNR and CDR2 FQNEAQ (reference sequence). The trim removed 4 bases at V and 1 base at J, leaving 3 bases unmatched. The CDR3 is made up of 14 amino acids. The CDR3 sequence: CASSSGQLNYGYTF. CDR3 coding DNA: TGTGCCAGCAGCTCGGGACAGCTTAACTATGGCTACACCTTC.

The count of this clone is one. J is TRBJ2-7 and V is TRBV27, with TRBD2 matching 9 bases. Germline V gene sequence: CDR1 MNHEY, CDR2 SMNVEV (reference sequence). This CDR3 is 15 amino acids long. J was trimmed by 4 bases and V by 2 bases; bases with no gene match: 6. The CDR3 reads CASSLMASGTYEQYF. DNA for the CDR3: TGTGCCAGCAGTTTAATGGCTAGCGGGACATACGAGCAGTACTTC.

The gene calls are TRBV19 and TRBJ1-5; TRBD1 aligns across 7 bases. The CDR3 spans 14 residues. V gave up 4 bases and J gave up 8 bases; unmatched junction bases: 8. The germline CDR1 and CDR2 sequences are LNHDA and SQIVND (reference sequence). CDR3 protein: CASSRVIGTEPQHF. CDR3 bases: TGTGCCAGTAGTAGAGTGATCGGGACAGAGCCCCAGCATTTT.

The rearrangement uses TRBV7-6 and TRBJ2-1; 9 nucleotides align to TRBD1. CDR1 and CDR2 (germline): SGHVS, FNYEAQ. With 5 bases clipped from V and 4 bases from J, the junction kept 3 bases outside the gene matches. The CDR3 sequence is 14 residues long. CDR3: CASSPGTGYNEQFF. CDR3 nucleotides: TGTGCCAGCAGCCCCGGGACAGGGTACAATGAGCAGTTCTTC.

The J gene is TRBJ2-2, the V gene TRBV29-1, with D tentatively TRBD1 (5 bases). Trimming shortened V by 5 bases and J by 8 bases, and 15 bases separated the two germline ends. Looked up from germline, CDR1 is SQVTM and CDR2 is ANQGSEA. This CDR3 comprises 13 residues. CDR3 residues: CSVTIQGPGELFF. The DNA of the CDR3 is TGCAGCGTTACCATTCAGGGTCCGGGGGAGCTGTTTTTT.

V and J are TRBV27 and TRBJ2-5; 8 nucleotides align to TRBD2. Trimming cost V 5 bases and J 1 base; bases outside gene matches: 6. This CDR3 comprises 15 residues. The germline gives CDR1 MNHEY, CDR2 SMNVEV (reference sequence). CDR3 DNA sequence: TGTGCCAGCAGTCCCCTCACTAGCGGCCAAGAGACCCAGTACTTC. Protein product: CASSPLTSGQETQYF.

The J gene is TRBJ2-7, the V gene TRBV29-1; 9 bases line up with TRBD1. Germline V CDR1 and CDR2: SQVTM, ANQGSEA. The V and J ends lost 4 bases and 4 bases, in that order; junction bases with no gene match: 11. The CDR3 is 15 amino acids. The CDR3 bases are TGCAGCGTTGCCATCCCCCGGGACAGGGTATACGAGCAGTACTTC. This sequence encodes CSVAIPRDRVYEQYF.

This clone was detected once. This rearrangement joins TRBV6-1 to TRBJ2-7, with D unresolved. Trimming cost V 2 bases and J 2 bases, with 7 bases left between them. The V gene's germline CDR1 is MNHNS and CDR2 SASEGT. There are 13 residues in the CDR3. CDR3 sequence reads: CASSEHPAYEQYF. CDR3 sequence (DNA): TGTGCCAGCAGTGAACACCCAGCCTACGAGCAGTACTTC.

CDR3 in amino acids: CATSSGTGVMNTEAFF. CDR3 coding DNA: TGTGCCACCAGCAGCGGGACAGGCGTTATGAACACTGAAGCTTTCTTT. The rearrangement links TRBV15 to TRBJ1-1; 8 bases fit TRBD1. The CDR3 has 16 amino acids. Trimming took 3 bases from V and 0 from J; bases not matched to a gene: 6. CDR1 and CDR2 from the germline V gene are LNHNV and YYDKDF (reference sequence).

This clone was seen a single time. This rearrangement joins TRBV6-1 to TRBJ1-4; D not certain. Germline V lookup: CDR1 MNHNS, CDR2 SASEGT. V lost 0 bases and J 1 base, leaving 9 bases between the germline ends. The CDR3 sequence is 16 residues long. CDR3 loop: CASSEARGLTNEKLFF. CDR3 DNA: TGTGCCAGCAGTGAAGCGCGCGGTCTAACTAATGAAAAACTGTTTTTT.

DNA for the CDR3: TGTGCCAGCAGCTTAGAGCCAGGATCGCACAATGAGCAGTTCTTC. It yields the protein CASSLEPGSHNEQFF. The chain carries TRBV11-2 and TRBJ2-1; D is uncertain. The CDR3 loop spans 15 amino acids. Trimming cost V 0 bases and J 5 bases, with 11 bases left between them. The V gene's germline CDR1 is SGHAT and CDR2 FQNNGV.